This T cell receptor beta chain appears in the sequencing data of a study of shared clonotypes between healthy human individuals. Clones were read by immunoSEQ multiplex PCR, and TCRdb kept only the in-frame ones, dropping some. In the table there are about 680,000 clones, around 92% of which are singletons. CD45RO-negative CD8 cells positively selected for CCR7 made up the naive population, which excluded terminally differentiated effector memory CD45RA+ cells. Every donor was a Caucasian adult from Nashville, Tennessee. The CDR3 totals 15 residues. V lost 3 bases to trimming and J lost 7 bases, with 17 bases between them. Germline V gives CDR1 SGHNT, CDR2 YENEEA.

The V gene is TRBV11-3, the J gene TRBJ2-3; D may be TRBD2 (6 bases). Sequenced material: naive CD8+ T cells sorted from blood. This receptor was identified in a man aged 25 to 40 in good health. CDR3: CASSLAEGISNTQYF. The CDR3 bases are TGTGCCAGCAGCTTGGCGGAGGGGATCTCGAATACGCAGTATTTT.